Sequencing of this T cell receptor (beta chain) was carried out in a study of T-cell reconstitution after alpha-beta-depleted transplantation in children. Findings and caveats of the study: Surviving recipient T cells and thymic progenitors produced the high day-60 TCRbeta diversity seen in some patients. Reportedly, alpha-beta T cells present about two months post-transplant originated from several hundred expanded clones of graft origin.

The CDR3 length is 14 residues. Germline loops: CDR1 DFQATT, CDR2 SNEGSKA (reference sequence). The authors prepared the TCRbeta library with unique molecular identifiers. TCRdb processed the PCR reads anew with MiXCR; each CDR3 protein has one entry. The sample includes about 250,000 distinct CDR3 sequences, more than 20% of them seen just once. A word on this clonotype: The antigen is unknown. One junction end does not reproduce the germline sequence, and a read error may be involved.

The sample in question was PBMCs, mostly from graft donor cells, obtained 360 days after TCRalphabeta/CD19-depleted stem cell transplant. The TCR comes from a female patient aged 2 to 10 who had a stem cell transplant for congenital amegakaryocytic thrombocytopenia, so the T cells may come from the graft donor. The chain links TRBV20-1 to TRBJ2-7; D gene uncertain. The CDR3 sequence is CTALLPQSQYEQYF. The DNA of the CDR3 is TGCACTGCTCTACTTCCACAGAGCCAATACGAGCAGTACTTC.